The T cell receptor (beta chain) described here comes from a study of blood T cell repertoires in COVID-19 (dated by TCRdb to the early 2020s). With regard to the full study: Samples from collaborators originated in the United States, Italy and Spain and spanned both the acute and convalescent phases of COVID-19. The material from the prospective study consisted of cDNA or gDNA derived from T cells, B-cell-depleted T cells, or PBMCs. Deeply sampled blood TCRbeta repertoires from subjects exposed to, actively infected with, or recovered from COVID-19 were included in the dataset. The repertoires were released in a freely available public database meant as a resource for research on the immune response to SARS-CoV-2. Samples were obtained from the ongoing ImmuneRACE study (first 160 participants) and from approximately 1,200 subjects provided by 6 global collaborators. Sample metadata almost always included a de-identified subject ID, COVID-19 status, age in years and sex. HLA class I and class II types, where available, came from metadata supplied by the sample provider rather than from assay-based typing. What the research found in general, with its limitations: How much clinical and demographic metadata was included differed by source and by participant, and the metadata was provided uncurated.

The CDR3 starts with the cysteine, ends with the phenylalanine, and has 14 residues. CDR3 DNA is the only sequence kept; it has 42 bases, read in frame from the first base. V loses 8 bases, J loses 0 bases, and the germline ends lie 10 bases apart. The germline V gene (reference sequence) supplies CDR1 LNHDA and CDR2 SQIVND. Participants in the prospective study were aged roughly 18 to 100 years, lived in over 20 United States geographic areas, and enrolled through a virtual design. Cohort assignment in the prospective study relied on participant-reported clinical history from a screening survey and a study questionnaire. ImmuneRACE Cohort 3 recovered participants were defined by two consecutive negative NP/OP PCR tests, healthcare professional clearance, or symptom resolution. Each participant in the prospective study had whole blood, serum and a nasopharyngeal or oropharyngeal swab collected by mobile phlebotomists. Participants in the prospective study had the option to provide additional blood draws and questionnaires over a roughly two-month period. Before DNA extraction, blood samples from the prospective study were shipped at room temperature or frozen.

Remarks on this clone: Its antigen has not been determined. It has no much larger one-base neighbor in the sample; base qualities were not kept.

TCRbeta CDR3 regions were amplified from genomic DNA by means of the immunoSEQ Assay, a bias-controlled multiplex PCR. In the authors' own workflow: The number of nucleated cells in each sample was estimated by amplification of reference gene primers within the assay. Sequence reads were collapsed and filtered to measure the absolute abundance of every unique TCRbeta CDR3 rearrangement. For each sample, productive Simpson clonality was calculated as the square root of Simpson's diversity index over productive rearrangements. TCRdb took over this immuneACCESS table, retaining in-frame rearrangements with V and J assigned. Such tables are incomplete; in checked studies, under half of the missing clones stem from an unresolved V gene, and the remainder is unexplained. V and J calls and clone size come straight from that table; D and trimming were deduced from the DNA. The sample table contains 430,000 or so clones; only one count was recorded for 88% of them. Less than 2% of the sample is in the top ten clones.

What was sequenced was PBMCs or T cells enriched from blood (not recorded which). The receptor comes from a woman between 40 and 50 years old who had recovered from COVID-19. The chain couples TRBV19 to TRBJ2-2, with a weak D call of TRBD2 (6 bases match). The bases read TGTGCCAGTGAGAGACTAGCGAACACCGGGGAGCTGTTTTTT. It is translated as CASERLANTGELFF.